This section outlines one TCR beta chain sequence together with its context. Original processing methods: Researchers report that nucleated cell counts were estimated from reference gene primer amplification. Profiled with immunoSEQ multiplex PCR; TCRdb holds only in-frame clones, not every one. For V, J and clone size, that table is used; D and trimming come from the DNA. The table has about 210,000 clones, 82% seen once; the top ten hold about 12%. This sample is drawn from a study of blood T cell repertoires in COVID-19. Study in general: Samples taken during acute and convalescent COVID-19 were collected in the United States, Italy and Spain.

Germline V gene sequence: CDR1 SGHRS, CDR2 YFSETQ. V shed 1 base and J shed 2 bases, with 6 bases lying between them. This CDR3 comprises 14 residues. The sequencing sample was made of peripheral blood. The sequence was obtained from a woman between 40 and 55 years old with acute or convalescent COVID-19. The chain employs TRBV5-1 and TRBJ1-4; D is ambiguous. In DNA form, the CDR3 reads TGCGCCAGCAGCTTGCTCCCGACTAATGAAAAACTGTTTTTT. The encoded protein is CASSLLPTNEKLFF.